Sequencing of this T cell receptor (beta chain) was carried out in a study of blood T cell repertoires in COVID-19. This clone has a single count. The CDR3 is made up of 12 amino acids. CDR1 and CDR2 (germline): GTSNPN, SVGIG (reference sequence). The germline V and J ends were trimmed by 1 base and 5 bases, with 5 bases remaining between them. Clones were read by immunoSEQ multiplex PCR, and TCRdb kept only the in-frame ones, dropping some. The sample yields some 290,000 clones, approximately 91% seen once. Input material: PBMCs or T cells enriched from blood (not recorded which). The source is a woman aged 35 to 49 with acute COVID-19. The rearrangement joins TRBV30 to TRBJ2-2; D not resolved. Here the CDR3 DNA reads TGTGCCTGGAGTGCGGGTACCGGGGAGCTGTTTTTT. It specifies CAWSAGTGELFF.